A single sample gave rise to the 14 T cell receptor beta chains below, sequenced in a study of blood T cell repertoires in COVID-19. Sequencing was performed with immunoSEQ multiplex PCR; in TCRdb, only in-frame clones are kept and a portion is missing. The repertoire holds fewer than 250,000 clones, 70% to 90% seen once, with more than 6% in the top ten. What was sequenced was peripheral blood. The receptors derive from a woman aged 55-69 years with active or convalescent COVID-19.

The gene calls are TRBV20-1 and TRBJ2-1; a possible D gene is TRBD2 (6 bases). This CDR3 contains 13 residues. Germline V gives CDR1 DFQATT, CDR2 SNEGSKA (reference sequence). With 3 bases removed from V and 5 bases from J, the gap between germline ends came to 11 bases. The CDR3 spells CSASPSEHNEQFF. CDR3 DNA sequence: TGCAGTGCTAGTCCTAGCGAGCACAATGAGCAGTTCTTC.

This clone was counted a few times. The gene calls are TRBV19 and TRBJ2-2; no clear D. The V gene's germline CDR1 is LNHDA and CDR2 SQIVND (reference sequence). The CDR3 extends over 15 amino acids. Trimming shortened V by 3 bases and J by 4 bases, and 12 bases separated the two germline ends. As DNA, the CDR3 is TGTGCCAGTAGTATGTTTCGCCCCGGCACCGGGGAGCTGTTTTTT. Residues: CASSMFRPGTGELFF.

The chain has TRBV9 and TRBJ2-3; D unresolved. Germline CDR1 and CDR2: SGDLS and YYNGEE. The CDR3 contains 14 residues. V dropped 3 bases and J dropped 6 bases, with 14 bases sitting between them. CDR3 amino acids: CASSAMRSGDTQYF. CDR3 sequence (DNA): TGTGCCAGCAGCGCCATGAGGAGTGGGGATACGCAGTATTTT.

This clone appeared a few times. The chain couples TRBV13 to TRBJ2-2, with D possibly being TRBD2 (5 bases). The V gene's germline CDR1 is PRHDT and CDR2 FYEKMQ (reference sequence). The CDR3 sequence is 13 residues long. V lost 5 bases and J lost 3, with 7 bases in between. CDR3 nucleotides: TGTGCCAGCAGCGCGGGCTACACCGGGGAGCTGTTTTTT. Its protein is CASSAGYTGELFF.

This rearrangement joins TRBV28 to TRBJ2-1, with 8 bases matching TRBD1. Per germline, CDR1 MDHEN and CDR2 SYDVKM. The CDR3 has 17 residues. The V segment lost 8 bases and the J segment 4 bases; nucleotides outside the gene matches: 16. The CDR3 protein is CASGHGQGRTIYNEQFF. CDR3 in DNA: TGTGCCAGCGGACACGGACAGGGCCGAACCATATACAATGAGCAGTTCTTC.

This chain uses TRBV29-1 with TRBJ1-1; perhaps TRBD1 as D (5 bases). The CDR3 contains 11 residues. CDR1 and CDR2 (germline): SQVTM, ANQGSEA. The V end lost 3 bases, the J end lost 10 bases, and 12 bases lay between the germline ends. CDR3 loop: CSVEAGGAAFF. CDR3 nucleotide sequence: TGCAGCGTTGAGGCTGGAGGGGCAGCTTTCTTT.

This chain uses TRBV7-2 with TRBJ2-3; 11 bases map to TRBD2. In germline, CDR1 is SGHTA, CDR2 FQGNSA. The CDR3 totals 16 residues. V dropped 4 bases and J dropped 1; count of bases not matched to a gene: 4. CDR3 in DNA: TGTGCCAGCAGCTATAGCGGGGGGGCCGGCACAGATACGCAGTATTTT. Protein: CASSYSGGAGTDTQYF.

Turning to this clone: Other DNA sequences in this sample translate to the same CDR3. This CDR3 is CASSLGRSNTGELFF. CDR3 in DNA: TGTGCCAGCAGCTTAGGGCGGTCGAACACCGGGGAGCTGTTTTTT. This chain links TRBV7-2 with TRBJ2-2; D not certain. The CDR3 loop spans 15 amino acids. Germline CDR1 and CDR2: SGHTA and FQGNSA. Trimming shortened V by 1 base and J by 0 bases, and 6 bases separated the two germline ends.

The rearrangement joins TRBV5-1 to TRBJ1-2; possible D gene TRBD1, 6 bases. Germline loops: CDR1 SGHRS, CDR2 YFSETQ. Trimming took 5 bases from V and 8 from J, leaving 10 bases between them. This CDR3 is built from 11 residues. The CDR3 sequence is CASSQGMGYTF. DNA of the CDR3: TGCGCCAGCAGTCAGGGGATGGGCTACACCTTC.

In its sample, this clone was seen once. The rearrangement uses TRBV7-8 and TRBJ1-5; 8 bases align to TRBD1. Trimming removed 1 base from V and 8 bases from J; junction bases left unmatched: 7. CDR3 length equals 15 residues. Looked up from germline, CDR1 is SGHVS and CDR2 is FQNEAQ. The CDR3 DNA sequence: TGTGCCAGCAGCTTAGGGGCAGGGGGCTTGGAGCCCCAGCATTTT. This translates into CASSLGAGGLEPQHF.

The chain is built from TRBV2 and TRBJ1-4; 7 nucleotides match TRBD1. With V trimmed by 6 bases and J by 2 bases, 9 bases remained unmatched. The CDR3 runs 16 residues. CDR1 SNHLY and CDR2 FYNNEI come from the germline V gene. This CDR3 reads CASSFSSTGTNEKLFF. DNA for the CDR3: TGTGCCAGCAGCTTTTCCTCGACAGGGACTAATGAAAAACTGTTTTTT.

The chain recombines TRBV19 with TRBJ1-1, with a possible D match to TRBD1 (5 bases). Germline CDR1 is LNHDA and CDR2 is SQIVND (reference sequence). V lost 2 bases to trimming and J lost 3 bases, with 13 bases between them. The CDR3 contains 15 residues. CDR3 sequence reads: CASSILRGVDTEAFF. The CDR3 DNA follows: TGTGCCAGTAGTATATTAAGGGGCGTGGACACTGAAGCTTTCTTT.

The genes are TRBV7-8 and TRBJ2-1; 9 nucleotides match TRBD2. Germline-derived CDR1 and CDR2 are SGHVS and FQNEAQ. The V and J ends lost 0 bases and 9 bases, in that order; junction bases with no gene match: 6. This CDR3 has 15 residues. The CDR3 DNA follows: TGTGCCAGCAGCTTAGCAGCGGGAGGTATCGGTGAGCAGTTCTTC. Translation: CASSLAAGGIGEQFF.

A single count supports this clone. The gene calls are TRBV7-9 and TRBJ2-1, with TRBD2 matching 8 bases. Germline lookup yields CDR1 SEHNR and CDR2 FQNEAQ (reference sequence). The ends lost 5 bases at V and 7 bases at J; junction bases unmatched: 10. This CDR3 comprises 15 residues. CDR3 DNA: TGTGCCAGCAGCCCCCGGGCGGGGGGTGGTAATGAGCAGTTCTTC. This encodes CASSPRAGGGNEQFF.